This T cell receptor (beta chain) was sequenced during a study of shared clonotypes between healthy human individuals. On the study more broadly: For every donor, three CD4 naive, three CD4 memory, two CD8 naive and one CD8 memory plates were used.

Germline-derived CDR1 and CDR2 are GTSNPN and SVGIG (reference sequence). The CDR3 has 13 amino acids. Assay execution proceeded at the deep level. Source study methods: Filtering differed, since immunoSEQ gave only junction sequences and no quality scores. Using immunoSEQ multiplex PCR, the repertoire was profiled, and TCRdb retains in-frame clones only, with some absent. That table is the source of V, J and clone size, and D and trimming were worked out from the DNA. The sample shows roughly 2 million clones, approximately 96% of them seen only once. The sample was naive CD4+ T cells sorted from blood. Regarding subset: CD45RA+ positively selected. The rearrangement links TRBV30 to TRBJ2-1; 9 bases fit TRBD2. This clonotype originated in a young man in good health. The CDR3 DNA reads TGTGCTCTGGATAGCGGGAGTTACAATGAGCAGTTCTTC. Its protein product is CALDSGSYNEQFF.